Listed here are 31 T cell receptor beta chains from one sample, sequenced in a study of blood T cell repertoires in COVID-19. The table came from immunoSEQ multiplex PCR; TCRdb's copy has only in-frame clones and leaves some out. Among 140,000 to 150,000 clones listed, 75% to 90% were seen once. The sequencing input was peripheral blood. The receptor set was obtained from a man aged 55 to 70 with active or convalescent COVID-19.

As to this clone: Other nucleotide sequences in the sample specify the same CDR3. The rearrangement uses TRBV27 and TRBJ2-1; 8 nucleotides line up with TRBD1. The CDR3 contains 17 residues. Germline V CDR1 and CDR2: MNHEY, SMNVEV (reference sequence). J was trimmed by 9 bases and V by 0 bases; bases with no gene match: 13. The CDR3 bases are TGTGCCAGCAGTTTATCCGGCAGGGGGCTCCTAGGCGGTGAGCAGTTCTTC. Its translation: CASSLSGRGLLGGEQFF.

A few counts support this clone. V is TRBV18 and J is TRBJ2-2, with 10 positions matching TRBD1. The CDR3 has 17 residues. Germline V gives CDR1 KGHSH, CDR2 LQKENI. With V trimmed by 6 bases and J by 3 bases, 10 bases remained unmatched. CDR3 amino acids: CASSIPYGTGDTGELFF. The DNA for the CDR3 is TGTGCCAGCTCGATCCCCTACGGGACAGGGGACACCGGGGAGCTGTTTTTT.

The chain employs TRBV12-5 and TRBJ2-3, with TRBD1 matching 7 bases. Germline V gene sequence: CDR1 LGHNT, CDR2 FRNRAP. The CDR3 is 13 amino acids. The trim removed 7 bases at V and 4 bases at J, leaving 5 bases unmatched. CDR3 sequence: CASAEQGPDTQYF. DNA for the CDR3: TGTGCTAGTGCTGAACAGGGGCCAGATACGCAGTATTTT.

J is TRBJ2-7 and V is TRBV4-3; the D gene is possibly TRBD1 (5 bases). Trimming shortened V by 1 base and J by 2 bases, and 18 bases separated the two germline ends. The germline V gene has CDR1 LGHNA and CDR2 YSLEER. This CDR3 is 17 amino acids long. In DNA, the CDR3 is TGCGCCAGCAGCCAAGTTTTGCAGCAGGGTGATCCCTACGAGCAGTACTTC. It translates to CASSQVLQQGDPYEQYF.

This chain links TRBV24-1 with TRBJ2-3, with D maybe TRBD2 (6 bases). This CDR3 is built from 15 residues. Germline loops: CDR1 KGHDR, CDR2 SFDVKD. V was trimmed by 3 bases and J by 4 bases, leaving 13 bases between them. The CDR3 nucleotides read TGTGCCACCAGTGATGGTGGGGGGTTCCCAGATACGCAGTATTTT. Its translation is CATSDGGGFPDTQYF.

J is TRBJ2-1 and V is TRBV25-1; the match to TRBD1 covers 8 bases. This CDR3 contains 15 residues. The junction had 8 bases not matched to a gene; V was cut back by 8 bases and J by 2 bases. Germline lookup yields CDR1 MGHDK and CDR2 SYGVNS. As DNA, the CDR3 is TGTGCCAGCCGTCCTCCGGGACAGGCCTACAATGAGCAGTTCTTC. It yields the protein CASRPPGQAYNEQFF. The full variable domain, rest sourced from reference TRBV25-1 and TRBJ2-1, is EADIYQTPRYLVIGTGKKITLECSQTMGHDKMYWYQQDPGMELHLIHYSYGVNSTEKGDLSSESTVSRIRTEHFPLTLESARPSHTSQYLCASRPPGQAYNEQFFGPGTRLTVL.

This chain connects TRBV3-1 (or the pseudogene TRBV3-2) to TRBJ2-7, with D uncertain. Germline V gene lookup returns CDR1 LGHDT and CDR2 YNNKEL (reference sequence). The CDR3 length is 12 residues. Deletions cut 3 bases from V and 6 bases from J, with 9 bases between. The DNA for the CDR3 is TGTGCCAGCAGCCAGGCTGGTGGCGAGCAGTACTTC. Translated, it gives CASSQAGGEQYF.

The gene calls are TRBV5-1 and TRBJ2-2; 8 nucleotides align to TRBD2. The junction had 8 bases not matched to a gene; V was cut back by 0 bases and J by 4 bases. Germline V gives CDR1 SGHRS, CDR2 YFSETQ. The CDR3 is 17 residues long. CDR3 sequence (DNA): TGCGCCAGCAGCTTGGATTTCGGGGGGGCCGTCACCGGGGAGCTGTTTTTT. Translation: CASSLDFGGAVTGELFF.

In DNA form, the CDR3 reads TGTGCCAGCAGCCCAGGGACTAGCGGGAGGGAGGAGACCCAGTACTTC. It is translated as CASSPGTSGREETQYF. The chain combines TRBV7-8 with TRBJ2-5; the match to TRBD2 covers 16 bases. The ends lost 5 bases at V and 5 bases at J; junction bases unmatched: 5. CDR3 length: 16 amino acids. CDR1 is SGHVS, CDR2 FQNEAQ, per germline.

This rearrangement joins TRBV5-1 to TRBJ1-3; D unclear. In germline, CDR1 is SGHRS, CDR2 YFSETQ. V dropped 4 bases and J dropped 4 bases, with 15 bases sitting between them. The CDR3 extends over 15 amino acids. The CDR3 here is CASSHTAAGGNTIYF. The DNA of the CDR3 is TGCGCCAGCAGCCACACAGCGGCGGGAGGAAACACCATATATTTT. Combining the CDR3 with reference TRBV5-1 and TRBJ1-3 gives the whole variable domain KAGVTQTPRYLIKTRGQQVTLSCSPISGHRSVSWYQQTPGQGLQFLFEYFSETQRNKGNFPGRFSGRQFSNSRSEMNVSTLELGDSALYLCASSHTAAGGNTIYFGEGSWLTVV.

This chain joins TRBV11-3 and TRBJ1-1; no reliable D call. The V end was cut by 5 bases, the J end by 2 bases, with 15 bases between. CDR3 size: 15 residues. Germline V gives CDR1 SGHNT, CDR2 YENEEA. CDR3 in DNA: TGTGCCAGCAGCCTCATTGGAGCCTTCAACACTGAAGCTTTCTTT. Amino acid sequence: CASSLIGAFNTEAFF.

V and J are TRBV2 and TRBJ1-1; TRBD1 agrees at 7 bases. CDR1 and CDR2 from the germline V gene are SNHLY and FYNNEI. The CDR3 is made up of 16 amino acids. V shed 2 bases and J 4 bases; nucleotides not matched to a gene: 10. The CDR3 region is CASSEKRQGDGTEAFF. CDR3 nucleotides: TGTGCCAGCAGTGAAAAGCGTCAGGGGGACGGCACTGAAGCTTTCTTT.

The chain joins TRBV7-9 to TRBJ1-5, with 9 nucleotides matching TRBD1. Germline V CDR1 and CDR2: SEHNR, FQNEAQ (reference sequence). CDR3 length: 16 amino acids. V was clipped by 4 bases and J by 7 bases; unmatched bases: 11. CDR3 coding DNA: TGTGCCAGCAGCTCAGGCTCCGGGACAGGGTACCAGCCCCAGCATTTT. It specifies CASSSGSGTGYQPQHF.

The J gene is TRBJ2-5, the V gene TRBV9; D is ambiguous. V lost 0 bases and J 5 bases, leaving 14 bases between the germline ends. The germline CDR1 and CDR2 sequences are SGDLS and YYNGEE. The CDR3 loop spans 15 amino acids. CDR3 protein: CASSVAAYNGETQYF. CDR3 nucleotide sequence: TGTGCCAGCAGCGTAGCTGCCTATAACGGTGAGACCCAGTACTTC.

This clone was counted once. The chain uses TRBV6-1 and TRBJ1-5; TRBD1 matches at 8 bases. Trimming removed 4 bases from V and 0 bases from J; junction bases left unmatched: 5. This CDR3 comprises 16 residues. Germline CDR1 reads MNHNS; CDR2 reads SASEGT. This CDR3 reads CASSVRTGYSNQPQHF. CDR3 coding DNA: TGTGCCAGCAGTGTCAGGACAGGGTATAGCAATCAGCCCCAGCATTTT.

This clone has a handful of counts. This rearrangement joins TRBV3-1 (or the pseudogene TRBV3-2) to TRBJ2-3; 8 positions agree with TRBD2. The J segment lost 4 bases and the V segment lost 6 bases, leaving 15 bases of the junction unmatched. Germline assignment: CDR1 LGHDT and CDR2 YNNKEL (reference sequence). The CDR3 sequence is 17 residues long. CDR3 bases: TGTGCCAGCAGGGAAACCACGTTAGCGGGATGGGCAGATACGCAGTATTTT. Protein product: CASRETTLAGWADTQYF.

This sequence joins TRBV5-5 and TRBJ1-3, with 9 bases fitting TRBD1. The CDR3 loop spans 14 amino acids. Losses at the gene ends were 0 bases for V and 8 bases for J; bases not matched to a gene: 3. Per the germline V gene, CDR1 is SGHKS and CDR2 is YYEKEE (reference sequence). CDR3 DNA: TGTGCCAGCAGCTTGGATAGGGACAGGGACACCATATATTTT. Protein: CASSLDRDRDTIYF.

This clone was counted only a few times. The chain has TRBV18 and TRBJ1-2; perhaps TRBD1 as D (5 bases). Germline V gene data show CDR1 as KGHSH and CDR2 as LQKENI. This CDR3 has 17 residues. The V end was cut by 5 bases, the J end by 1 base, with 20 bases between. This CDR3 is CASSIIHGRRDNYGYTF. In DNA, the CDR3 is TGTGCCAGCTCAATAATCCACGGGCGCAGGGATAACTATGGCTACACCTTC. Supplemented by reference TRBV18 and TRBJ1-2, the full variable domain reads NAGVMQNPRHLVRRRGQEARLRCSPMKGHSHVYWYRQLPEEGLKFMVYLQKENIIDESGMPKERFSAEFPKEGPSILRIQQVVRGDSAAYFCASSIIHGRRDNYGYTFGSGTRLTVV.

The chain couples TRBV25-1 to TRBJ2-1; TRBD2 agrees at 7 bases. Trimming removed 8 bases from V and 9 bases from J; junction bases left unmatched: 7. Per germline, CDR1 MGHDK and CDR2 SYGVNS. The CDR3 has 12 amino acids. The CDR3 loop is CASATSLGEQFF. The CDR3 coding sequence is TGTGCCAGCGCGACTAGCTTGGGTGAGCAGTTCTTC.

The chain combines TRBV7-9 with TRBJ2-7; TRBD1 or TRBD2 may be the D gene (6 bases each). V lost 5 bases and J 7 bases, leaving 21 bases between the germline ends. Germline CDR1 is SEHNR and CDR2 is FQNEAQ (reference sequence). This CDR3 is built from 15 residues. CDR3 in DNA: TGTGCCAGCAGCATAGGGGGGCCGGTAAAGATTGAGCAGTACTTC. As protein: CASSIGGPVKIEQYF.

CDR3 nucleotide sequence: TGTGCCAGCAGTGCAGGGGGCGCCGGTAATGAAAAACTGTTTTTT. Its translation: CASSAGGAGNEKLFF. The J gene is TRBJ1-4, the V gene TRBV25-1; TRBD1 aligns across 8 bases. Looked up from germline, CDR1 is MGHDK and CDR2 is SYGVNS. This CDR3 region has 15 residues. V lost 4 bases, J lost 4 bases, and 5 bases stayed unmatched.

The rearrangement links TRBV6-6 to TRBJ2-5; maybe TRBD1 (6 bases). V dropped 5 bases and J dropped 4 bases, with 17 bases sitting between them. The germline V gene has CDR1 MNHNY and CDR2 SVGAGI (reference sequence). CDR3 length equals 15 residues. The CDR3 here is CASSAMPGQGETQYF. The CDR3 coding sequence is TGTGCCAGCAGTGCTATGCCGGGACAAGGAGAGACCCAGTACTTC.

V usage is TRBV7-2 and J usage is TRBJ1-4; D gene ambiguous. Looked up from germline, CDR1 is SGHTA and CDR2 is FQGNSA. This CDR3 is built from 13 residues. V was cut by 1 base and J by 3 bases, with 3 bases left in between. The CDR3 loop is CASSLGANEKLFF. Here the CDR3 DNA reads TGTGCCAGCAGCTTAGGAGCTAATGAAAAACTGTTTTTT.

The V call is TRBV4-3, the J call TRBJ1-2, with TRBD1 matching over 11 bases. The junction had 1 base not matched to a gene; V was cut back by 2 bases and J by 2 bases. CDR1 LGHNA and CDR2 YSLEER come from the germline V gene. CDR3 length: 15 amino acids. Here the CDR3 DNA reads TGCGCCAGCAGCCAATGGACAGGGGGCAACTATGGCTACACCTTC. It is translated as CASSQWTGGNYGYTF.

The chain has TRBV28 and TRBJ1-2; a weak D match, TRBD1 (6 bases). Germline V gives CDR1 MDHEN, CDR2 SYDVKM. V gave up 8 bases and J gave up 1 base, with 11 bases separating them. CDR3 length equals 13 residues. CDR3 nucleotide sequence: TGTGCCAGCTTGGACAGAAGTAACTATGGCTACACCTTC. Translated, it gives CASLDRSNYGYTF.

The chain recombines TRBV18 with TRBJ1-2, with D possibly matching TRBD1 (5 bases). Germline V CDR1 and CDR2: KGHSH, LQKENI. Trimming removed 2 bases at V and 7 bases at J, with 14 bases between. The CDR3 loop spans 14 amino acids. CDR3 protein: CASSPTDSAAGYTF. The CDR3 nucleotides are TGTGCCAGCTCACCAACAGACAGTGCCGCTGGCTACACCTTC.

The chain recombines TRBV27 with TRBJ2-3, with 9 bases fitting TRBD2. The CDR3 runs 16 residues. Germline V gene lookup returns CDR1 MNHEY and CDR2 SMNVEV (reference sequence). The V gene end was trimmed by 4 bases and the J gene end by 0 bases; junction bases not matched to a gene: 5. The CDR3 here is CASSSLSGSSTDTQYF. The CDR3 DNA sequence: TGTGCCAGCAGTTCCCTTAGCGGGAGTAGCACAGATACGCAGTATTTT.

This chain uses TRBV2 with TRBJ2-2; 8 bases align to TRBD2. The CDR3 runs to 15 residues. CDR1 is SNHLY, CDR2 FYNNEI, per germline. Trimming took 2 bases from V and 3 from J; bases not matched to a gene: 2. As DNA, the CDR3 is TGTGCCAGCAGTGAACGGCGGGGGGACACCGGGGAGCTGTTTTTT. Translation: CASSERRGDTGELFF.

The gene calls are TRBV5-5 and TRBJ1-4; 9 bases map to TRBD1. Germline trimming cut 5 bases from V and 8 bases from J; bases unmatched to any gene: 7. Germline-derived CDR1 and CDR2 are SGHKS and YYEKEE (reference sequence). The CDR3 consists of 14 residues. Here the CDR3 reads CASRAGTGTEKLFF. For the CDR3, the DNA is TGTGCCAGCAGGGCCGGGACAGGGACCGAAAAACTGTTTTTT.

The rearrangement uses TRBV5-1 and TRBJ2-2; no clear D gene. The CDR3 is made up of 13 amino acids. Trimming left V 0 bases short and J 6 bases short, with 6 bases between. Germline V gene lookup returns CDR1 SGHRS and CDR2 YFSETQ. The CDR3 sequence: CASSLGEAGELFF. CDR3 nucleotide sequence: TGCGCCAGCAGCTTGGGCGAGGCCGGGGAGCTGTTTTTT.

The rearrangement uses TRBV6-5 and TRBJ2-7, with 8 bases identical to TRBD1. The germline V gene encodes CDR1 MNHEY and CDR2 SVGAGI. With V trimmed by 8 bases and J by 4 bases, 10 bases remained unmatched. The CDR3 runs to 14 residues. CDR3 protein: CASRRGQGAYEQYF. The CDR3 bases are TGTGCCAGCCGCCGGGGCCAGGGGGCTTACGAGCAGTACTTC.